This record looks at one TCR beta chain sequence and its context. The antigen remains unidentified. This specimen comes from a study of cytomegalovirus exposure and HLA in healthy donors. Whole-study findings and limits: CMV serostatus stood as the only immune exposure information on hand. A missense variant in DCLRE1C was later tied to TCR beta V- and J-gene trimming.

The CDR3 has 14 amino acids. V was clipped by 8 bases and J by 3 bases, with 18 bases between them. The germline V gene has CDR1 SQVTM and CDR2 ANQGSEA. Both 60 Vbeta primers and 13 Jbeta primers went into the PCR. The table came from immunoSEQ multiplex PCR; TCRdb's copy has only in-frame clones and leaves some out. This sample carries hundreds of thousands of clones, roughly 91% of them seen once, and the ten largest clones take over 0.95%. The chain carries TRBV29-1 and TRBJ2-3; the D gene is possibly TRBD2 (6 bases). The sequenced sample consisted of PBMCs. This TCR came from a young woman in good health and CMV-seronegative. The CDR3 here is CSSIPGLITDTQYF. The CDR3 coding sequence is TGCAGCTCAATACCGGGACTCATTACAGATACGCAGTATTTT.